Ten or more counts support the clone carrying this T cell receptor beta chain. A J-beta primer mix and a sample-barcoded 5' primer were used in a second PCR of roughly 6 to 11 cycles. TCRdb called the 5' RACE reads again in MiXCR, with one record for every CDR3 protein. This sample carries roughly 680,000 distinct CDR3 sequences, approximately 52% of them seen once, and the ten largest clones take roughly 14%. RNA extraction gave at least 5.5 micrograms of total RNA per sample. The sample belongs to a study of blood T cells in healthy people across ages. The V and J ends lost 0 bases and 10 bases, in that order; junction bases with no gene match: 7. The germline CDR1 and CDR2 sequences are SGHAT and FQNNGV. The CDR3 runs 15 residues.

The sequence was obtained from a woman aged 80 or older in good health. V and J are TRBV11-2 and TRBJ2-3; 10 bases are a match to TRBD2. Sequenced material: blood. The CDR3 DNA follows: TGTGCCAGCAGCTTAGAATCGCTAGCGGGAGAGGCGCAGTATTTT. Protein: CASSLESLAGEAQYF.